This T cell receptor (beta chain) was found in a study of CD4+ T cells in melanoma. Overall study findings and caveats: Neoantigen-specific CD4+ T cells in melanoma reportedly had diverse differentiation states. CD8+ T cell, macrophage and B cell function reportedly correlated with neoantigen-specific CD4+ T cells.

Produced via immunoSEQ multiplex PCR; TCRdb's table is partial and in-frame only. The sample holds around 100,000 clones, about 92% seen once. On this clone itself: Its target is not known.

The CDR3 loop spans 15 amino acids. This clonotype originated in a human donor with melanoma. Sequenced sample: peripheral blood. The chain carries TRBV21-1 and TRBJ2-3; the table assigns TRBD2, which was not confirmed against the DNA. TRBV21-1 is recorded as a pseudogene. For the CDR3, the DNA is TGTGCCAGCAGCAAGTGCGGGAGCGGCCCAGATACGCAGTATTTT. Protein product: CASSKCGSGPDTQYF.